A single sample gave rise to the 16 T cell receptor beta chains below, sequenced in a study of blood T cell repertoires in COVID-19. Using immunoSEQ multiplex PCR, the repertoire was profiled, and TCRdb retains in-frame clones only, with some absent. There are fewer than 300,000 clones in the sample; over 75% occur only once, and roughly 9.1% lies in the top ten. The specimen was peripheral blood. The receptors stem from a man aged 18 to 35 with active or convalescent COVID-19.

Written as DNA, the CDR3 is TGCGCCAGCAGCCAAGGCAGGGTTAGCTCCTACGAGCAGTACTTC. This codes for CASSQGRVSSYEQYF. The rearrangement links TRBV4-3 to TRBJ2-7; D possibly corresponds to TRBD1 (5 bases). The germline V gene has CDR1 LGHNA and CDR2 YSLEER. V dropped 1 base and J dropped 0 bases, with 10 bases sitting between them. The CDR3 is made up of 15 amino acids.

V gene TRBV27 combines with J gene TRBJ1-5, with 7 bases matching TRBD1. V gave up 6 bases and J gave up 1 base; unmatched junction bases: 6. The CDR3 consists of 15 residues. Per the germline V gene, CDR1 is MNHEY and CDR2 is SMNVEV (reference sequence). The CDR3 DNA reads as TGTGCCAGCAGACCCGGGACAGCAAGCAATCAGCCCCAGCATTTT. Translated, it gives CASRPGTASNQPQHF.

In its sample, this clone was seen once. The chain couples TRBV5-5 to TRBJ2-2; D uncertain. Trimming left V 4 bases short and J 4 bases short, with 14 bases between. Germline V gene sequence: CDR1 SGHKS, CDR2 YYEKEE (reference sequence). The CDR3 runs 15 residues. The CDR3 DNA reads TGTGCCAGCAGCCTCTACGCGGTTAGCACCGGGGAGCTGTTTTTT. This encodes CASSLYAVSTGELFF.

The rearrangement joins TRBV14 to TRBJ1-1; TRBD1 matches 7 bases. CDR1 is SGHDN, CDR2 FVKESK, per germline. The V and J ends lost 9 bases and 3 bases, in that order; junction bases with no gene match: 7. The CDR3 covers 13 residues. CDR3 residues: CASRTGDHTEAFF. CDR3 nucleotide sequence: TGTGCCAGTCGAACAGGGGACCACACTGAAGCTTTCTTT. Full variable domain (outside the CDR3, taken from reference TRBV14 and TRBJ1-1): EAGVTQFPSHSVIEKGQTVTLRCDPISGHDNLYWYRRVMGKEIKFLLHFVKESKQDESGMPNNRFLAERTGGTYSTLKVQPAELEDSGVYFCASRTGDHTEAFFGQGTRLTVV.

V usage is TRBV2 and J usage is TRBJ2-3; 7 bases match TRBD2. CDR1 is SNHLY, CDR2 FYNNEI, per germline. This CDR3 is 14 amino acids long. V was clipped by 7 bases and J by 2 bases; unmatched bases: 6. As DNA, the CDR3 is TGTGCCAGCACCCAGCGGGGCCTCACAGATACGCAGTATTTT. It codes for CASTQRGLTDTQYF. Full variable domain (remainder filled in from reference TRBV2 and TRBJ2-3): EPEVTQTPSHQVTQMGQEVILRCVPISNHLYFYWYRQILGQKVEFLVSFYNNEISEKSEIFDDQFSVERPDGSNFTLKIRSTKLEDSAMYFCASTQRGLTDTQYFGPGTRLTVL.

The rearrangement links TRBV5-1 to TRBJ1-5; 9 bases line up with TRBD1. V shed 3 bases and J 7 bases; nucleotides not matched to a gene: 2. The CDR3 contains 13 residues. From germline, CDR1 is SGHRS and CDR2 YFSETQ. The chain's CDR3 is CASSWTGEQPQHF. CDR3 nucleotide sequence: TGCGCCAGCAGCTGGACAGGGGAGCAGCCCCAGCATTTT.

The chain joins TRBV6-2 or TRBV6-3 to TRBJ2-7, with D maybe TRBD1 (5 bases). The CDR3 length is 14 residues. The germline V gene encodes CDR1 MNHEY and CDR2 SVGEGT. Deletions cut 2 bases from V and 2 bases from J, with 10 bases between. CDR3 amino acids: CASSYGAETYEQYF. CDR3 coding DNA: TGTGCCAGCAGTTACGGGGCTGAGACCTACGAGCAGTACTTC.

J is TRBJ1-2 and V is TRBV5-1; D unresolved. Per germline, CDR1 SGHRS and CDR2 YFSETQ. CDR3 length equals 16 residues. V lost 0 bases to trimming and J lost 0 bases, with 12 bases between them. DNA for the CDR3: TGCGCCAGCAGCTTGGAAATGGGGAGGCCTAACTATGGCTACACCTTC. Its protein is CASSLEMGRPNYGYTF.

This chain uses TRBV20-1 with TRBJ1-1, with D perhaps TRBD1 (5 bases). Trimming shortened V by 3 bases and J by 0 bases, and 11 bases separated the two germline ends. This CDR3 has 14 amino acids. The germline CDR1 and CDR2 sequences are DFQATT and SNEGSKA (reference sequence). CDR3 DNA sequence: TGCAGTGCTAGTACTCAGGGCTTGAACACTGAAGCTTTCTTT. Encoded protein: CSASTQGLNTEAFF.

The chain joins TRBV3-1 (or the pseudogene TRBV3-2) to TRBJ2-3, with TRBD2 matching 8 bases. The CDR3 sequence is 16 residues long. J was trimmed by 0 bases and V by 1 base; bases with no gene match: 3. Germline V gene lookup returns CDR1 LGHDT and CDR2 YNNKEL (reference sequence). This CDR3 is CASSQGLASSTDTQYF. The CDR3 DNA sequence: TGTGCCAGCAGCCAAGGACTAGCGAGCAGCACAGATACGCAGTATTTT.

This chain joins TRBV7-9 and TRBJ2-3; possible D gene TRBD2, 6 bases. V gave up 3 bases and J gave up 0 bases, with 7 bases separating them. Germline V gene sequence: CDR1 SEHNR, CDR2 FQNEAQ (reference sequence). The CDR3 runs 14 residues. The CDR3 loop is CASSFAGSTDTQYF. CDR3 in DNA: TGTGCCAGCAGCTTTGCGGGGAGCACAGATACGCAGTATTTT.

The chain couples TRBV7-9 to TRBJ2-5; 9 bases map to TRBD2. The junction had 16 bases not matched to a gene; V was cut back by 3 bases and J by 5 bases. CDR1 is SEHNR, CDR2 FQNEAQ, per germline (reference sequence). The CDR3 has 18 amino acids. CDR3 coding DNA: TGTGCCAGCAGCTTCCTATACAACGCGGGGGGGCCTCGTGAGACCCAGTACTTC. It specifies CASSFLYNAGGPRETQYF.

The rearrangement uses TRBV13 and TRBJ2-3; 7 bases map to TRBD2. This CDR3 comprises 14 residues. With V trimmed by 5 bases and J by 8 bases, 10 bases remained unmatched. Per the germline V gene, CDR1 is PRHDT and CDR2 is FYEKMQ (reference sequence). CDR3 loop: CASSPRVAGGTQYF. CDR3 in DNA: TGTGCCAGCAGCCCCCGCGTAGCGGGCGGTACGCAGTATTTT.

V gene TRBV7-6 combines with J gene TRBJ2-3, with TRBD2 matching over 11 bases. V dropped 1 base and J dropped 3; count of bases not matched to a gene: 6. CDR3 length equals 17 residues. Germline CDR1 reads SGHVS; CDR2 reads FNYEAQ. The CDR3 DNA follows: TGTGCCAGCAGCTTAGAGTGGGCTAGCGGGGGGACAGATACGCAGTATTTT. Its translation is CASSLEWASGGTDTQYF.

The chain joins TRBV5-1 to TRBJ2-2, with D possibly being TRBD1 (7 bases). Germline CDR1 SGHRS, CDR2 YFSETQ. This CDR3 has 17 residues. V lost 3 bases, J lost 0 bases, and 15 bases lay in between. CDR3 coding DNA: TGCGCCAGCAGCTCTGGAGGGGGCCCGACGAACACCGGGGAGCTGTTTTTT. The encoded protein is CASSSGGGPTNTGELFF.

This sequence joins TRBV9 and TRBJ2-1; D remains ambiguous. Deletions cut 0 bases from V and 5 bases from J, with 6 bases between. The CDR3 extends over 13 amino acids. The V gene's germline CDR1 is SGDLS and CDR2 YYNGEE. The CDR3, as DNA: TGTGCCAGCAGCGTAGCTTCCCACAATGAGCAGTTCTTC. This encodes CASSVASHNEQFF. Together with reference TRBV9 and TRBJ2-1, the CDR3 gives the full variable domain: DSGVTQTPKHLITATGQRVTLRCSPRSGDLSVYWYQQSLDQGLQFLIQYYNGEERAKGNILERFSAQQFPDLHSELNLSSLELGDSALYFCASSVASHNEQFFGPGTRLTVL.